A selection of T cell receptor beta chains follows, all from one sample in a study of response to subunit inactivated influenza vaccine. Using its own MiXCR run on the RT-PCR reads, TCRdb lists one record per CDR3 protein. The sample holds more than 500,000 distinct CDR3 sequences; approximately 10% are singletons and the top ten take about 10%. This same sample was also part of a study on T cells expressing NK-cell markers.

Here the sequenced sample was PBMCs from blood, taken on the day of vaccination. The receptors come from a man aged 45-65 years who received an inactivated influenza vaccine. Each CDR3 is given with its conserved first and last residue. D genes are given only for firm matches. A clone size is listed for some rows: how often the clone was seen (once, few, many), or a class if it is expanded.

V gene	D gene	J gene	clone size	CDR3 protein	CDR3 DNA
TRBV10-3	NA	TRBJ2-5	NA	CASRDIFEETQYF	TGTGCCTCACGGGACATCTTTGAGGAGACCCAGTACTTC
TRBV2	NA	TRBJ2-5	NA	CASSHRESETQYF	TGTGCCAGCAGTCACCGGGAATCAGAGACCCAGTACTTC
TRBV5-1	TRBD2	TRBJ2-1	NA	CASSLVVSGRAWDEQFF	TGCGCCAGCAGCTTGGTAGTTAGCGGGAGGGCCTGGGATGAGCAGTTCTTC
TRBV20-1	TRBD2	TRBJ2-7	many	CSARGAPYEQYF	TGCAGTGCGCGGGGGGCCCCCTACGAGCAGTACTTC
TRBV6-1	TRBD2	TRBJ2-1	NA	CASTPGGRNEQFF	TGTGCCAGCACTCCCGGGGGGAGGAATGAGCAGTTCTTC
TRBV29-1	TRBD2	TRBJ2-7	few	CSALIAGDRYEQYF	TGCAGCGCACTAATAGCGGGGGACAGATACGAGCAGTACTTC
TRBV20-1	NA	TRBJ1-4	few	CSARDLGEEGSTNEKLFF	TGCAGTGCTAGAGATCTGGGGGAGGAAGGGTCAACTAATGAAAAACTGTTTTTT
TRBV3-1	NA	TRBJ2-2	NA	CASSFNAGTQAGELFF	TGTGCCAGCAGCTTTAACGCCGGGACCCAGGCAGGGGAGCTGTTTTTT
TRBV6-5	NA	TRBJ2-4	NA	CASSYGAIQYF	TGTGCCAGCAGTTACGGGGCCATTCAGTACTTC
TRBV7-3	NA	TRBJ2-1	NA	CASSLMLRTEQFF	TGTGCCAGCAGCTTAATGTTGAGGACTGAGCAGTTCTTC
TRBV10-3	NA	TRBJ2-2	few	CAISEGRGISGELFF	TGTGCCATCAGTGAAGGTCGGGGGATAAGCGGGGAGCTGTTTTTT
TRBV7-2	NA	TRBJ2-3	few	CATQNAASTDTQYF	TGTGCCACCCAGAACGCGGCTAGCACAGATACGCAGTATTTT
TRBV7-2	TRBD2	TRBJ2-5	NA	CASSQTSGGAQTQYF	TGTGCCAGCAGTCAAACTAGCGGGGGGGCGCAGACCCAGTACTTC
TRBV12-3/TRBV12-4	NA	TRBJ2-3	few	CASSLGSYTDTQYF	TGTGCCAGCAGTTTAGGATCCTACACAGATACGCAGTATTTT
TRBV6-2/TRBV6-3	NA	TRBJ2-7	NA	CASSSAITYEQYF	TGTGCCAGCAGTTCGGCGATTACCTACGAGCAGTACTTC
TRBV20-1	NA	TRBJ2-7	few	CSARGRDYEQYF	TGCAGTGCTAGAGGCAGGGACTACGAGCAGTACTTC
TRBV5-1	NA	TRBJ2-7	few	CASSAQYEQYF	TGCGCCAGCAGCGCACAATACGAGCAGTACTTC
TRBV7-2	TRBD1	TRBJ2-7	few	CASSLVFGTGSYEQYF	TGTGCCAGCAGCTTAGTGTTTGGGACAGGTTCCTACGAGCAGTACTTC
TRBV20-1	TRBD2	TRBJ2-1	few	CSARRSGSYNEQFF	TGCAGTGCTAGGAGAAGCGGGAGTTACAATGAGCAGTTCTTC
TRBV12-3/TRBV12-4	NA	TRBJ2-1	NA	CASTLFPPILQFF	TGTGCCAGCACCCTATTCCCTCCAATTCTGCAGTTCTTC
TRBV7-2	NA	TRBJ2-1	few	CASSLSVAGPFFF	TGTGCCAGCAGCTTATCTGTAGCCGGGCCTTTTTTCTTC
TRBV5-1	TRBD2	TRBJ2-3	NA	CASSLTGGLTDTQYF	TGCGCCAGCAGCTTGACGGGGGGACTCACAGATACGCAGTATTTT
TRBV20-1	TRBD2	TRBJ2-4	NA	CSARARGVAKNIQYF	TGCAGTGCTAGAGCGCGGGGGGTAGCCAAAAACATTCAGTACTTC
TRBV5-6	NA	TRBJ2-5	few	CASSLAWTTQETQYF	TGTGCCAGCAGCTTGGCTTGGACTACCCAAGAGACCCAGTACTTC
TRBV18	NA	TRBJ2-1	few	CASSPQQYNEQFF	TGTGCCAGCTCACCTCAACAGTACAATGAGCAGTTCTTC
TRBV12-3/TRBV12-4	NA	TRBJ1-1	NA	CATSPAGGSGEAFF	TGTGCCACATCCCCCGCGGGAGGGTCGGGTGAAGCTTTCTTT
TRBV28	NA	TRBJ1-2	NA	CASSPPHNYGYTF	TGTGCCAGCAGTCCACCCCATAACTATGGCTACACCTTC
TRBV7-9	NA	TRBJ2-7	NA	CASSSHPRQSPYEQYF	TGTGCCAGCAGCTCCCACCCCAGACAGTCCCCCTACGAGCAGTACTTC
TRBV29-1	NA	TRBJ2-4	NA	CSVFNAGIPDGRAKNIQYF	TGCAGCGTTTTCAACGCTGGAATCCCAGACGGCAGGGCCAAAAACATTCAGTACTTC
TRBV6-5	TRBD1	TRBJ2-5	NA	CASSYGGQGRSETQYF	TGTGCCAGCAGTTACGGGGGACAGGGCAGGAGCGAGACCCAGTACTTC
TRBV6-5	TRBD1	TRBJ1-5	few	CASSYGQGDSNQPQHF	TGTGCCAGCAGTTACGGGCAGGGGGATAGCAATCAGCCCCAGCATTTT
TRBV7-2	NA	TRBJ2-5	few	CASAPAGVYQETQYF	TGTGCCAGCGCCCCGGCAGGGGTCTACCAAGAGACCCAGTACTTC
TRBV6-5	NA	TRBJ2-5	many	CASSWSPAQYQETQYF	TGTGCCAGCAGTTGGTCTCCAGCCCAGTACCAAGAGACCCAGTACTTC
TRBV5-1	NA	TRBJ1-4	NA	CASSTSGRTNEKLFF	TGCGCCAGCTCCACTTCTGGGAGAACTAATGAAAAACTGTTTTTT
TRBV7-2	NA	TRBJ2-3	few	CASSLSGGASTDTQYF	TGTGCCAGCAGCTTATCGGGCGGGGCTAGCACAGATACGCAGTATTTT
TRBV11-2	TRBD2	TRBJ2-1	few	CASSKPTSGSGEQFF	TGTGCCAGCAGCAAGCCGACTAGCGGGAGCGGTGAGCAGTTCTTC
TRBV27	NA	TRBJ1-1	few	CASKAGWAGQHEAFF	TGTGCCAGCAAAGCGGGGTGGGCAGGGCAACATGAAGCTTTCTTT
TRBV6-2/TRBV6-3	TRBD1	TRBJ2-3	NA	CASSSLTGRRTDTQYF	TGTGCCAGCAGTTCTTTGACAGGGCGGCGCACAGATACGCAGTATTTT
TRBV25-1	TRBD2	TRBJ2-7	few	CASSVGTSGLYEQYF	TGTGCCAGCAGCGTGGGGACTAGCGGGCTCTACGAGCAGTACTTC
TRBV10-2	TRBD2	TRBJ2-1	NA	CASRLTTSGGAPEQFF	TGCGCCAGCAGGCTGACTACTAGCGGGGGGGCGCCTGAGCAGTTCTTC
TRBV7-3	NA	TRBJ2-1	NA	CASSFIGGSAWDEQFF	TGTGCCAGCAGCTTCATTGGGGGTAGCGCATGGGATGAGCAGTTCTTC
TRBV3-1	TRBD1	TRBJ1-5	NA	CASSQGTGRPQHF	TGTGCCAGCAGCCAAGGGACAGGGAGGCCCCAGCATTTT
TRBV6-2/TRBV6-3	TRBD1	TRBJ2-7	many	CASSWTGGYEQYF	TGTGCCAGCAGTTGGACAGGGGGCTACGAGCAGTACTTC
TRBV28	NA	TRBJ2-2	NA	CASSKLRNTGELFF	TGTGCCAGCAGTAAACTCAGGAACACCGGGGAGCTGTTTTTT
TRBV7-8	TRBD2	TRBJ2-5	NA	CASSSRLAGLQETQYF	TGTGCCAGCAGTTCCCGACTAGCGGGGCTCCAAGAGACCCAGTACTTC
TRBV11-3	NA	TRBJ2-2	NA	CASSLMGTTGELFF	TGTGCCAGCAGCTTAATGGGAACCACCGGGGAGCTGTTTTTT
TRBV5-5	NA	TRBJ2-5	NA	CASSRTPQGGETQYF	TGTGCCAGCAGCCGCACCCCCCAAGGAGGGGAGACCCAGTACTTC
TRBV3-1	TRBD2	TRBJ2-4	NA	CASSIGNGGTYKNIQYF	TGTGCCAGCAGTATAGGGAACGGGGGGACGTACAAAAACATTCAGTACTTC
TRBV3-1	NA	TRBJ2-7	NA	CASSQSGQGTYEQYF	TGTGCCAGCAGCCAAAGCGGTCAGGGGACCTACGAGCAGTACTTC
TRBV7-2	NA	TRBJ1-6	NA	CASSLEGLISPLHF	TGTGCCAGCAGCTTAGAGGGCCTAATTTCACCCCTCCACTTT
TRBV6-5	NA	TRBJ1-4	NA	CASSYGPNREKLFF	TGTGCCAGCAGTTACGGACCCAATCGGGAAAAACTGTTTTTT
TRBV7-8	NA	TRBJ1-1	few	CASSPEQRVNTEAFF	TGTGCCAGCAGCCCCGAACAGAGGGTGAACACTGAAGCTTTCTTT